The clone carrying this T cell receptor (beta chain) showed up just a few times. Its antigen is undetermined. This CDR3 has 15 amino acids. V lost 5 bases to trimming and J lost 5 bases, with 16 bases between them. Per the germline V gene, CDR1 is SGHTA and CDR2 is FQGTGA. This entry belongs to a study of T cell repertoires in cytomegalovirus infection. The wider study: An indication of both CMV infection and matching HLA type came from public TCR beta signatures.

General study results and limits: Clonotype analysis showed dominance of the ex vivo response by HLA-C-restricted CMV-specific TCR beta clonotypes.

TCRdb independently ran MiXCR on the reads; one entry per CDR3 protein. The table shows about 140,000 distinct CDR3 sequences, with under 8.5% occurring only once. The rearrangement links TRBV7-3 to TRBJ2-1; maybe TRBD1 (6 bases). Sequenced sample: PBMCs. This clonotype was obtained from a human donor in good health (CMV status not recorded). Some clones in this sample may be carry-over from other donors' samples. The CDR3 sequence: CASSASGQLHNEQFF. The CDR3 DNA is TGTGCCAGCAGCGCCTCAGGACAGCTTCACAATGAGCAGTTCTTC.